The 27 T cell receptor beta chains presented below share a single source sample, sequenced in a study of T cell repertoires in cytomegalovirus infection. TCRdb redid the calling of the reads with MiXCR, one entry per CDR3 protein. Here the sample spans approximately 770,000 distinct CDR3 sequences, 29% being singletons. Which antigens these TCRs recognize remains unknown. The material sequenced was cultured CD8+ T cells from PBMCs, taken from culture after CMV antigen stimulation. The origin of the receptors is a human donor in good health (CMV status not recorded). Some clones in this sample may be carry-over from other donors' samples.

This sequence joins TRBV15 and TRBJ1-4, with D hard to call. CDR3 length: 14 residues. Germline CDR1 is LNHNV and CDR2 is YYDKDF (reference sequence). The V end lost 0 bases, the J end lost 6 bases, and 8 bases lay between the germline ends. CDR3 sequence (DNA): TGTGCCACCAGCAGAGATCACGCGGATGAAAAACTGTTTTTT. It encodes CATSRDHADEKLFF.

The chain is built from TRBV6-2 or TRBV6-3 and TRBJ1-2, with 8 bases identical to TRBD1. The CDR3 is made up of 14 amino acids. Trimming cost V 7 bases and J 2 bases; bases outside gene matches: 6. The germline CDR1 and CDR2 sequences are MNHEY and SVGEGT. In DNA form, the CDR3 reads TGTGCCAGCACCTGGGACAGGCACAACTATGGCTACACCTTC. It is translated as CASTWDRHNYGYTF.

CDR3 in DNA: TGTGCCAGCCTAACCGGGTCCTACAATGAGCAGTTCTTC. As protein: CASLTGSYNEQFF. This chain uses TRBV2 with TRBJ2-1; no reliable D call. Germline-derived CDR1 and CDR2 are SNHLY and FYNNEI. The CDR3 contains 13 residues. The ends were cut back, 8 bases at V and 1 base at J, with 9 bases in the middle.

The chain couples TRBV7-1 to TRBJ2-5, with D tentatively TRBD2 (6 bases). TRBV7-1 carries the ORF label, with uncertain function. The CDR3 length is 12 residues. Trimming took 3 bases from V and 9 from J, leaving 11 bases between them. CDR3 sequence (DNA): TGTGCCAGCAGCTCCCCCAGGGAGGCCCAGTACTTC. It codes for CASSSPREAQYF.

This chain connects TRBV27 to TRBJ1-2; tentatively, D is TRBD1 (5 bases). The CDR3 extends over 14 amino acids. Trimming removed 2 bases at V and 8 bases at J, with 15 bases between. Looked up from germline, CDR1 is MNHEY and CDR2 is SMNVEV (reference sequence). CDR3 amino acids: CASSLTGGQAGYTF. CDR3 bases: TGTGCCAGCAGTTTAACGGGCGGACAAGCGGGCTACACCTTC.

There are many counts of this clonotype. The chain has TRBV6-6 and TRBJ2-2; 11 bases fit TRBD1. The CDR3 loop spans 18 amino acids. The V gene's germline CDR1 is MNHNY and CDR2 SVGAGI (reference sequence). Losses at the gene ends were 5 bases for V and 0 bases for J; bases not matched to a gene: 8. The CDR3 is CASSEPDRGPANTGELFF. As DNA, the CDR3 is TGTGCCAGCAGTGAGCCGGACAGGGGGCCCGCGAACACCGGGGAGCTGTTTTTT.

The genes are TRBV5-1 and TRBJ1-2; 9 bases map to TRBD1. Trimming took 3 bases from V and 2 from J; bases not matched to a gene: 5. CDR1 SGHRS and CDR2 YFSETQ come from the germline V gene. The CDR3 runs 15 residues. CDR3 in DNA: TGCGCCAGCAGCTCGTGGACAGGGGAGAACTATGGCTACACCTTC. It specifies CASSSWTGENYGYTF.

On this clonotype: The junction shows a germline mismatch at one end, possibly a read error. The chain joins TRBV7-9 to TRBJ2-5, with a possible D match to TRBD1 (5 bases). The germline gives CDR1 SEHNR, CDR2 FQNEAQ (reference sequence). The length of the CDR3 is 12 residues. This CDR3 is CASNLGEETQYF. In DNA form, the CDR3 reads TGTGCCAGCAACTTAGGGGAAGAGACCCAGTACTTC.

The chain joins TRBV10-2 to TRBJ2-4; D uncertain. This CDR3 spans 15 amino acids. The germline V gene encodes CDR1 WSHSY and CDR2 SAAADI. The germline V and J ends were trimmed by 2 bases and 8 bases, with 16 bases remaining between them. The CDR3 sequence: CASSEEEQTSDIQYF. For the CDR3, the DNA is TGCGCCAGCAGTGAGGAGGAACAAACGAGTGACATTCAGTACTTC.

This clonotype turned up a few times. The rearrangement links TRBV27 to TRBJ1-6, with 8 positions matching TRBD1. Germline values: CDR1 MNHEY, CDR2 SMNVEV (reference sequence). V lost 5 bases to trimming and J lost 8 bases; unmatched junction nucleotides: 8. CDR3 length: 15 amino acids. Here the CDR3 DNA reads TGTGCCAGCAGTGTCTCGAGGACAGGGTATTCACCCCTCCACTTT. Translating gives CASSVSRTGYSPLHF.

In DNA form, the CDR3 reads TGTGCCAGCAGTTTAGCGGCTATCACTCAGTACTTC. Translated, it gives CASSLAAITQYF. This chain connects TRBV12-3 or TRBV12-4 to TRBJ2-4, with D hard to call. The CDR3 loop spans 12 amino acids. Trimming removed 0 bases at V and 12 bases at J, with 9 bases between.

The chain couples TRBV20-1 to TRBJ2-1, with D unresolved. CDR1 and CDR2 (germline): DFQATT, SNEGSKA (reference sequence). V was clipped by 0 bases and J by 4 bases, with 10 bases between them. The CDR3 loop spans 14 amino acids. DNA of the CDR3: TGCAGTGCTAGAGATCGAAATAATTACAATGAGCAGTTCTTC. It translates to CSARDRNNYNEQFF.

The chain carries TRBV7-6 and TRBJ1-2; D remains unclear. Germline loops: CDR1 SGHVS, CDR2 FNYEAQ. Trimming pared 4 bases from V and 5 bases from J, leaving 14 bases between. CDR3 length: 14 amino acids. CDR3 DNA sequence: TGTGCCAGCAGCTACCCCGGAGGAGCGTATGGCTACACCTTC. Its translation is CASSYPGGAYGYTF. The full variable domain, completed using reference TRBV7-6 and TRBJ1-2, is GAGVSQSPRYKVTKRGQDVALRCDPISGHVSLYWYRQALGQGPEFLTYFNYEAQQDKSGLPNDRFSAERPEGSISTLTIQRTEQRDSAMYRCASSYPGGAYGYTFGSGTRLTVV.

In its sample, this clonotype was seen once. The chain combines TRBV19 with TRBJ2-1; TRBD2 is a possible D gene (6 bases). In germline, CDR1 is LNHDA, CDR2 SQIVND (reference sequence). Trimming took off 5 bases at V and 3 bases at J, with 17 bases between the two ends. The CDR3 covers 16 residues. The CDR3 sequence: CASSSPRDSSYNEQFF. The CDR3, as DNA: TGTGCCAGTAGTTCACCCCGGGACTCGAGCTACAATGAGCAGTTCTTC.

The CDR3 spells CASSLYRDTIYF. CDR3 DNA: TGTGCCAGCAGCTTATATAGGGACACCATATATTTT. The J gene is TRBJ1-3, the V gene TRBV7-2; no clear D gene. Trimming took off 2 bases at V and 8 bases at J, with 7 bases between the two ends. This CDR3 is built from 12 residues. CDR1 SGHTA and CDR2 FQGNSA come from the germline V gene.

This clonotype has a handful of counts. V usage is TRBV6-1 and J usage is TRBJ2-3; D uncertain. The germline V and J ends were trimmed by 6 bases and 3 bases, with 13 bases remaining between them. This CDR3 spans 14 amino acids. Germline CDR1 and CDR2: MNHNS and SASEGT. The DNA of the CDR3 is TGTGCCAGCAGGAGGAAGGGCTGGACAGATACGCAGTATTTT. Its translation: CASRRKGWTDTQYF.

This chain uses TRBV19 with TRBJ2-3; tentatively, D is TRBD1 or TRBD2 (5 bases each). Trimming took 6 bases from V and 2 from J, leaving 12 bases between them. Germline V CDR1 and CDR2: LNHDA, SQIVND (reference sequence). The CDR3 is made up of 14 amino acids. The CDR3 sequence is CASSAVGATDTQYF. CDR3 bases: TGTGCCAGTAGCGCCGTCGGGGCCACAGATACGCAGTATTTT.

V and J are TRBV28 and TRBJ2-7, with no clear D. Germline CDR1 and CDR2: MDHEN and SYDVKM. V was trimmed by 6 bases and J by 2 bases, leaving 14 bases between them. CDR3 length equals 14 residues. The CDR3, as DNA: TGTGCCAGCAGCCGGTTGGACGGCCCCTACGAGCAGTACGTC. Its protein is CASSRLDGPYEQYV.

This clonotype was seen more than once but under ten times. This sequence joins TRBV27 and TRBJ1-2, with D perhaps matching TRBD1 (6 bases). Trimming pared 0 bases from V and 7 bases from J, leaving 15 bases between. The CDR3 is 15 residues long. Germline values: CDR1 MNHEY, CDR2 SMNVEV (reference sequence). The chain's CDR3 is CASSLSTGNLGGYTF. The CDR3 DNA reads as TGTGCCAGCAGTTTATCCACAGGGAACTTGGGTGGCTACACCTTC.

This chain uses TRBV12-3 or TRBV12-4 with TRBJ2-7; either TRBD1 or TRBD2 may fit D (5 bases each). This CDR3 is built from 13 residues. V was pared by 8 bases and J by 0 bases, with 11 bases between. CDR3 DNA sequence: TGTGCCAGCCTTTCCGGGACCTCCTACGAGCAGTACTTC. Amino acids: CASLSGTSYEQYF.

The V and J genes are TRBV27 and TRBJ2-5; the D gene is possibly TRBD1 (5 bases). This CDR3 comprises 11 residues. Germline loops: CDR1 MNHEY, CDR2 SMNVEV (reference sequence). Trimming took 8 bases from V and 7 from J, leaving 11 bases between them. The CDR3 bases are TGTGCCAGCGCCTTAGGGGTGACCCAGTACTTC. Amino acid sequence: CASALGVTQYF.

This chain links TRBV27 with TRBJ2-2; D is unclear. CDR1 and CDR2 from the germline V gene are MNHEY and SMNVEV (reference sequence). The ends were cut back, 3 bases at V and 0 bases at J, with 17 bases in the middle. This CDR3 has 18 residues. Here the CDR3 reads CASSFSPASHSNTGELFF. CDR3 nucleotide sequence: TGTGCCAGCAGTTTTAGTCCCGCCAGCCACTCGAACACCGGGGAGCTGTTTTTT.

The V and J genes are TRBV14 and TRBJ1-2, with 7 positions matching TRBD1. Trimming removed 6 bases from V and 7 bases from J; junction bases left unmatched: 11. Germline V gives CDR1 SGHDN, CDR2 FVKESK. The CDR3 contains 14 residues. The CDR3 DNA is TGTGCCAGCAGTCCTAGGGGGCAGGCGGTTGGCTACACCTTC. This gives the protein CASSPRGQAVGYTF.

The gene calls are TRBV6-1 and TRBJ2-3, with D possibly being TRBD1 (7 bases). V was cut by 8 bases and J by 3 bases, with 24 bases left in between. Looked up from germline, CDR1 is MNHNS and CDR2 is SASEGT. The CDR3 loop spans 17 amino acids. The CDR3 nucleotides read TGTGCCAGCGCGCCGAGGAGGGGGCTGGTCCAAACAGATACGCAGTATTTT. Translated, it gives CASAPRRGLVQTDTQYF.

The rearrangement uses TRBV10-3 and TRBJ2-6, with 11 positions matching TRBD2. Trimming removed 5 bases from V and 0 bases from J; junction bases left unmatched: 12. CDR1 is ENHRY and CDR2 is SYGVKD in the germline V gene. The CDR3 has 20 amino acids. The CDR3 region has the DNA TGTGCCATCAGTACCCGGGGTAGCGGGGGGGTCAGCTCTGGGGCCAACGTCCTGACTTTC. Protein product: CAISTRGSGGVSSGANVLTF.

In this sample, this clonotype turned up a few times. The rearrangement links TRBV12-3 or TRBV12-4 to TRBJ1-5; TRBD1 might be the D (5 bases). V lost 6 bases to trimming and J lost 0 bases, with 9 bases between them. CDR3 length: 14 residues. The CDR3 region is CASRAGVSNQPQHF. CDR3 nucleotides: TGTGCCAGCAGGGCGGGGGTTAGCAATCAGCCCCAGCATTTT.

The chain employs TRBV5-6 and TRBJ1-6; D not certain. The V end lost 4 bases, the J end lost 7 bases, and 18 bases lay between the germline ends. The germline CDR1 and CDR2 sequences are SGHDT and YYEEEE. CDR3 length: 16 residues. CDR3 coding DNA: TGTGCCAGCAGCCGGACCAGTGATAGCGCCAATTCACCCCTCCACTTT. The encoded protein is CASSRTSDSANSPLHF.